The rows below give T cell receptor beta chains drawn from one sample of a study of T-cell reconstitution after alpha-beta-depleted transplantation in children. TCRdb ran MiXCR on the PCR reads and lists one entry per CDR3 protein. The data contain around 450,000 distinct CDR3 sequences, over 9.5% of them singletons. The source was PBMCs, collected before TCRalphabeta/CD19-depleted stem cell transplant. Receptors originate from a child aged 2 to 9 with inherited bone marrow failure, due to receive a stem cell transplant. Each CDR3 is given with its conserved first and last residue. The D gene is left open where the match is weak. Size values are once, few and many counts, or a class for expanded clones, and some rows have none.

V	J	size	D	DNA	CDR3
TRBV5-1	TRBJ1-1	many	-	TGCGCCAGCAGCTTAGGGGCGGGGGACTGGGGCACTGAAGCTTTCTTT	CASSLGAGDWGTEAFF
TRBV24-1	TRBJ2-2	many	-	TGTGCCACCAGTGACCCCGGGCCCAGGGACACCGGGGAGCTGTTTTTT	CATSDPGPRDTGELFF
TRBV6-2/TRBV6-3	TRBJ1-3	many	-	TGTGCCAGCAGGGACCAGGGAGCTGGAAACACCATATATTTT	CASRDQGAGNTIYF
TRBV6-5	TRBJ2-7	many	TRBD1	TGTGCCAGCAGTTACGGGACAGGGAACGAGCAGTACTTC	CASSYGTGNEQYF
TRBV4-1	TRBJ2-2	-	-	TGCGCCAGCAGCCAAGTCCTACTCAGTACCGGGGAGCTGTTTTTT	CASSQVLLSTGELFF
TRBV14	TRBJ2-7	few	-	TGTGCCAGCAGCCCTTACCAAGGCGGCGAGCAGTACTTC	CASSPYQGGEQYF
TRBV19	TRBJ1-2	-	-	TGTGCCAGTAGTACCCGGGGGGCAAGAGACTATGGCTACACCTTC	CASSTRGARDYGYTF
TRBV7-4	TRBJ2-7	many	TRBD2	TGTGCCAGCAGCGTATCTAGCGGGAACCGTCAGCCTGGCTACGAGCAGTACTTC	CASSVSSGNRQPGYEQYF
TRBV6-1	TRBJ2-7	many	TRBD1	TGTGCCAGCAGAGCCACAGGGGTCCCCCACGAGCAGTACTTC	CASRATGVPHEQYF
TRBV10-2	TRBJ2-4	-	-	TGCGCCAGCAGTGTATCTCTGAGCGAGTCGGCCTTAGCCAAAAACATTCAGTACTTC	CASSVSLSESALAKNIQYF
TRBV2	TRBJ1-1	many	-	TGTGCCAGCGGAAGTGGGTTGTCAGGGACGGCTTTCTTT	CASGSGLSGTAFF
TRBV5-1	TRBJ1-2	many	TRBD1	TGCGCCAGCAGCCCGGGACAGGGGGAAGGCTACACCTTC	CASSPGQGEGYTF
TRBV27	TRBJ2-7	few	TRBD2	TGTGCCAGCAGTTCACCCCCGGGGGGTGAGAACGAGCAGTACTTC	CASSSPPGGENEQYF
TRBV5-1	TRBJ2-5	many	-	TGCGCCAGCAGCTATGGGACCAGAGGGGGCCAAGAGACCCAGTACTTC	CASSYGTRGGQETQYF
TRBV5-1	TRBJ1-1	many	-	TGCGCCAGCAGGGAGGGGGGCAGTTCGAACACTGAAGCTTTCTTT	CASREGGSSNTEAFF
TRBV7-2	TRBJ2-7	many	TRBD1	TGTGCCAGCAGCCTGGGGACAGTTCCCACCTACGAGCAGTACTTC	CASSLGTVPTYEQYF
TRBV28	TRBJ2-3	many	-	TGTGCCAGCAGTCCACGACAGTCCCCCCCAGATACGCAGTATTTT	CASSPRQSPPDTQYF